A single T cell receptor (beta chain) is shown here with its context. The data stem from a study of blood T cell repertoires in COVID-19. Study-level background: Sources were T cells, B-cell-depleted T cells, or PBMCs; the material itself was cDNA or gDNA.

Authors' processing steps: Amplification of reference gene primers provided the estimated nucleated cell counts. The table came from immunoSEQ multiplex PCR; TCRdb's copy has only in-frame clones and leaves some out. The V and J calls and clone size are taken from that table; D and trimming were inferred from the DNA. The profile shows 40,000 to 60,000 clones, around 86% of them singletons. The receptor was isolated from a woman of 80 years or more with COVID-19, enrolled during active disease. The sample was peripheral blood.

The CDR3 reads CASSLEDLAGVGEQYF. The DNA of the CDR3 is TGTGCCAGCAGCTTAGAAGACCTAGCGGGAGTTGGAGAGCAGTACTTC. V and J are TRBV11-2 and TRBJ2-7; 10 bases map to TRBD2. Germline-derived CDR1 and CDR2 are SGHAT and FQNNGV. The CDR3 sequence is 16 residues long. Trimming removed 0 bases from V and 7 bases from J; junction bases left unmatched: 9. The complete variable domain, with remaining parts taken from reference TRBV11-2 and TRBJ2-7, reads EAGVAQSPRYKIIEKRQSVAFWCNPISGHATLYWYQQILGQGPKLLIQFQNNGVVDDSQLPKDRFSAERLKGVDSTLKIQPAKLEDSAVYLCASSLEDLAGVGEQYFGPGTRLTVT.